Sequencing of this T cell receptor (beta chain) was carried out in a study of shared clonotypes between healthy human individuals. Study results and limitations: It was only blood that was sampled, and tissue repertoires likely differ.

The donors were adults (healthy and HIV-negative) with no recent acute infections or vaccinations. The V segment lost 5 bases and the J segment 7 bases; nucleotides outside the gene matches: 8. This CDR3 has 15 amino acids. From germline, CDR1 is MDHEN and CDR2 SYDVKM. Assay runs were performed at deep level. Several immunoSEQ plates received, in even portions, the genomic DNA of each subset. This table comes from immunoSEQ multiplex PCR, and its TCRdb copy is limited to in-frame clones, with some not included. The sample shows about 470,000 clones, roughly 77% of them seen only once. A word on this clone: Its antigen is unknown.

The sequenced material came from PBMCs. The chain links TRBV28 to TRBJ2-1; 10 positions match TRBD1. The receptor's source is a woman aged 40 to 50 in good health. Some clones in this sample may be carry-over from other donors' samples. The DNA of the CDR3 is TGTGCCAGCAGTCCGACAGGGGGCCCTCGGAATGAGCAGTTCTTC. Amino acids: CASSPTGGPRNEQFF.